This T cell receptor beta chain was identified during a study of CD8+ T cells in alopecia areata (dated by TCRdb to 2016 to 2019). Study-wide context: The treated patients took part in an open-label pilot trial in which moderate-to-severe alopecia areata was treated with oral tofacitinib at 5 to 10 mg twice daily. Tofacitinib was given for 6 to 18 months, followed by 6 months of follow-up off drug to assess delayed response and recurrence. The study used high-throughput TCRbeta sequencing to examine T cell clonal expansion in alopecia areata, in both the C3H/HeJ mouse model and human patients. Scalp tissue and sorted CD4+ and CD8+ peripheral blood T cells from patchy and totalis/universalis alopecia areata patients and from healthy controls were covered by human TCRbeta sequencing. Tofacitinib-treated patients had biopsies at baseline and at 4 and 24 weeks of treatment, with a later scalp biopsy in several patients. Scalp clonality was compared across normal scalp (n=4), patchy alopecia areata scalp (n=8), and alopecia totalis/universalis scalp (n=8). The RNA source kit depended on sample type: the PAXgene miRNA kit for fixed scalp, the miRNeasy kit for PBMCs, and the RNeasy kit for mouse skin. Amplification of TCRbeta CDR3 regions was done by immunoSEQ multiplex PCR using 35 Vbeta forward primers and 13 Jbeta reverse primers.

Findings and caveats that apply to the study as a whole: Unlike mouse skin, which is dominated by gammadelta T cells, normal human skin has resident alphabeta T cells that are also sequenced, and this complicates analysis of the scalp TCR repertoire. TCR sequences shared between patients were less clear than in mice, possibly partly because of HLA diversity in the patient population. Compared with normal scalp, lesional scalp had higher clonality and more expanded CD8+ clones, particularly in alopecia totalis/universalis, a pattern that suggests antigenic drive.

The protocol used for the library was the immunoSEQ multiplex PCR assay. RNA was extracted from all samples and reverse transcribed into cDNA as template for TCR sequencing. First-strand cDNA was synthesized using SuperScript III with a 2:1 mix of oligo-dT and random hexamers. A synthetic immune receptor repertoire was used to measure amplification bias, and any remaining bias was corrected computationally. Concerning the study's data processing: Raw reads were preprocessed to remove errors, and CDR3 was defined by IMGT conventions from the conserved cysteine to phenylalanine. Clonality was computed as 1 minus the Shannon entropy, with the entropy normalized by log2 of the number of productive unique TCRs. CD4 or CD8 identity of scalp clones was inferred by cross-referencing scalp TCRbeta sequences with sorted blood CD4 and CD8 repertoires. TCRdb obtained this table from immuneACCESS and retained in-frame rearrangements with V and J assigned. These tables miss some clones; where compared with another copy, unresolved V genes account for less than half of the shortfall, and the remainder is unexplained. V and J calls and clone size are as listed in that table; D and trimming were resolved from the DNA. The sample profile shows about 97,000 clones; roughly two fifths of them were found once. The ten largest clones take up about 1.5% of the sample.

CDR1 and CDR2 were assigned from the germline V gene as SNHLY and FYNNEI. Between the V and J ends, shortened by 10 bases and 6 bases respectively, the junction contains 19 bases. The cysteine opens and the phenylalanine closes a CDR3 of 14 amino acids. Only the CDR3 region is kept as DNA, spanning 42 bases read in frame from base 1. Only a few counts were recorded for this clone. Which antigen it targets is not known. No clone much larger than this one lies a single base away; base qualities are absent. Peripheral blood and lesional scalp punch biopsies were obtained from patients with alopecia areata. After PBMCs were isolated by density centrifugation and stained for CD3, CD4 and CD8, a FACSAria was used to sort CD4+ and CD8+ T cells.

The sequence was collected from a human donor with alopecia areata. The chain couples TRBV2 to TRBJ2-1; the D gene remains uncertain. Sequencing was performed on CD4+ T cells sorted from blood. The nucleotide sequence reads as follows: TGTGCCAAAGTCGATAAGTTCAGTTTCAATGAGCAGTTCTTC. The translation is CAKVDKFSFNEQFF.